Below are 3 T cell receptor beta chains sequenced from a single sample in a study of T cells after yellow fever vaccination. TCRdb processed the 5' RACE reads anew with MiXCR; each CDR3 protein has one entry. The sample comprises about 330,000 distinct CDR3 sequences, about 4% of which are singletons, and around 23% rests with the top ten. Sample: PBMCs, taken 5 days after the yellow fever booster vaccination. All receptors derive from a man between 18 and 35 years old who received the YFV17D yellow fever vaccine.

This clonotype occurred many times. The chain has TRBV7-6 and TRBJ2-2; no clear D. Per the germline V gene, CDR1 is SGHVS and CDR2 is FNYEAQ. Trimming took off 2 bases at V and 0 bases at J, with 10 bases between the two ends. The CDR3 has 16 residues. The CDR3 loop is CASSLLPSTNTGELFF. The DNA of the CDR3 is TGTGCCAGCAGCTTATTACCTAGTACGAACACCGGGGAGCTGTTTTTT.

The CDR3: CASSFGQPSNQPQHF. CDR3 bases: TGTGCCAGCAGTTTTGGGCAACCTAGCAATCAGCCCCAGCATTTT. The chain joins TRBV12-3 or TRBV12-4 to TRBJ1-5, with D uncertain. This CDR3 has 15 residues. Trimming removed 3 bases from V and 0 bases from J, with 9 bases in between.

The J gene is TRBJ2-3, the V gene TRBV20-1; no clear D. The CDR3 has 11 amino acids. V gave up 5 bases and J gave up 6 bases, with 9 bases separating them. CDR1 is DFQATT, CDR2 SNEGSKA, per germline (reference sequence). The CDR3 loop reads CSALGSDTQYF. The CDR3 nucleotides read TGCAGTGCTCTGGGTTCGGATACGCAGTATTTT.